Listed below are T cell receptor beta chains from one sample, sequenced in a study of T cell responses to AZD1222 COVID-19 vaccine. Libraries were prepared by immunoSEQ multiplex PCR; TCRdb keeps only in-frame clonotypes and omits some of them. Of fewer than 90,000 clones in the sample, roughly 87% were seen once. This specimen consisted of peripheral blood, obtained on day 0 of AZD1222 vaccination. The source of these receptors is an adult in good health. The conserved cysteine and the conserved F or W are not part of the CDR3 here. The order of the fields is CDR3 length, V gene, J gene, clone size, CDR3 protein. The size entry is marked missing in some rows and otherwise reads once, few, many or a size class.

9	TRBV5-5	TRBJ2-5	.	ASSLVETQY
13	TRBV2	TRBJ2-2	once	ASSEALAGTGELF
14	TRBV18	TRBJ2-1	.	ASSPDLQGVINEQF
11	TRBV5-8	TRBJ1-1	.	ASSLAGGQRAF
11	TRBV11-2	TRBJ2-5	.	ASSRRDIGTQY
11	TRBV7-3	TRBJ1-2	.	ASSLGQGGGYT
14	TRBV2	TRBJ1-1	once	ASSEMQGVGNTEAF
12	TRBV5-8	TRBJ2-7	.	ASSSYGGVYEQY
13	TRBV11-3	TRBJ2-5	.	ASSAGTSSQETQY
10	TRBV2	TRBJ1-5	once	ASTQGPQPQH
13	TRBV5-1	TRBJ1-4	.	ASSGAGQRGEKLF